This T cell receptor (beta chain) was recorded in a study of human T cells and chemical hapten exposure. Study-wide points: Patch test score rose with PT1 expanded TCRs, significant at 8, 16, 32, not 4. Since the donors had alopecia, their immune response may not be the same as that of healthy people.

The library attached unique molecular identifiers to individual cDNA molecules. TCRdb used MiXCR to reprocess the RACE reads, holding one entry per CDR3 protein. The repertoire holds around 350,000 distinct CDR3 sequences, with around 5.5% as singletons. This clonotype has a count of ten or more. Its antigen is not identified. Stated time point: pre-sensitization, week 0. The treatment: therapeutic diphenylcyclopropenone sensitization with weekly scalp DPC. From whole blood left unfractionated, total RNA was extracted. Sequencing used whole blood, obtained in connection with sensitization to the hapten diphenylcyclopropenone (DPC). The source is a woman between 18 and 30 years old with alopecia areata. Some clones in this sample may be carry-over from other donors' samples.

In DNA, the CDR3 is TGTGCCAGCAGCTTCGGGGGCAGCAAGCCCCAGCATTTT. It encodes CASSFGGSKPQHF. The chain carries TRBV11-1 and TRBJ1-5; D perhaps matches TRBD1 (6 bases). The CDR3 sequence is 13 residues long. V was cut by 3 bases and J by 8 bases, with 11 bases left in between. Germline V gene sequence: CDR1 SGHAT, CDR2 FQDESV (reference sequence).